This TCR beta chain is drawn from a study of Ad26.COV2.S vaccination and SARS-CoV-2 variants. Across the whole study: In the COV1001 trial, the donor was in the Ad26.COV2.S arm. The authors gave Ad26.COV2.S intramuscularly, either once or twice 56 days apart.

As to this clone: Its antigen is undetermined.

Germline V gene data show CDR1 as MNHEY and CDR2 as SVGEGT. V lost 2 bases and J 7 bases, leaving 8 bases between the germline ends. The CDR3 runs 12 residues. Treatment of the sample: 15 to 20 received Ad26.COV2.S at low or high dose, single or two shots; 5 received placebo; per-sample allocation not given. Sample collection was performed on day 63 after the first vaccine or placebo injection. It was an adult aged 18-55 years in Boston who was the donor. Study-level results: People given the vaccine had a wider spike-specific TCR breadth than placebo recipients did.

Measured with immunoSEQ multiplex PCR; TCRdb has only the in-frame clones, and not every one. The sample lists about 410,000 clones; less than 90% were seen once. This chain links TRBV6-2 or TRBV6-3 with TRBJ1-2, with D hard to call. The sequenced sample was peripheral blood, obtained in a trial of Ad26.COV2.S vaccine versus placebo. The receptor comes from a person between 18 and 60 years old who received the Ad26.COV2.S COVID-19 vaccine or a placebo. The CDR3 bases are TGTGCCAGCAGTTACAATTTAGGTGGCTACACCTTC. Its translation is CASSYNLGGYTF.